These 20 T cell receptor beta chains originate from one sample sequenced in a study of T cells after yellow fever vaccination. TCRdb reprocessed the 5' RACE reads via MiXCR and lists one record per CDR3 protein. The data show 100,000 to 150,000 distinct CDR3 sequences, with around 7.4% seen just once and 2% to 3% held by the top ten. Sample: CD4+ T cells sorted from PBMCs, taken roughly 10 days after the first yellow fever vaccination. These receptors came from a young man who received the YFV17D yellow fever vaccine.

This clonotype was observed at least ten times. This chain links TRBV5-6 with TRBJ1-2; TRBD1 matches 7 bases. Germline CDR1 is SGHDT and CDR2 is YYEEEE. This CDR3 spans 15 amino acids. V shed 5 bases and J 4 bases; nucleotides not matched to a gene: 11. CDR3 DNA: TGTGCCAGCAGGGATGCACAGGGGCAATCCTATGGCTACACCTTC. This sequence encodes CASRDAQGQSYGYTF.

This clonotype was recorded many times. The chain recombines TRBV5-1 with TRBJ1-1; the match to TRBD1 covers 8 bases. The CDR3 covers 15 residues. Trimming removed 0 bases from V and 6 bases from J; junction bases left unmatched: 7. The germline V gene has CDR1 SGHRS and CDR2 YFSETQ. The CDR3 loop reads CASSLETGVVAEAFF. The CDR3 DNA follows: TGCGCCAGCAGCTTGGAGACAGGGGTGGTGGCTGAAGCTTTCTTT.

The chain recombines TRBV7-6 with TRBJ2-5; no clear D gene. There are 13 residues in the CDR3. Trimming stripped 7 bases from V and 5 bases from J, with 14 bases between. Germline V gene lookup returns CDR1 SGHVS and CDR2 FNYEAQ. Here the CDR3 DNA reads TGTGCCAGCACCATGCAGGATAGGGAGACCCAGTACTTC. This translates into CASTMQDRETQYF.

At least ten counts were recorded for this clonotype. This chain joins TRBV10-3 and TRBJ1-2; possible D gene TRBD1, 5 bases. Trimming took 3 bases from V and 7 from J, leaving 12 bases between them. This CDR3 comprises 13 residues. Germline CDR1 reads ENHRY; CDR2 reads SYGVKD. The CDR3 DNA reads TGTGCCATCAGTGAAGGGGTCCCGCCTGGCTACACCTTC. Amino acid sequence: CAISEGVPPGYTF.

This clonotype showed up many times. The rearrangement uses TRBV30 and TRBJ2-7; D is uncertain. There are 13 residues in the CDR3. The V and J ends lost 2 bases and 2 bases respectively, with 10 bases between them. Germline V gene data show CDR1 as GTSNPN and CDR2 as SVGIG (reference sequence). CDR3 in amino acids: CAWSLVLAYEQYF. The CDR3 region has the DNA TGTGCCTGGAGTTTGGTTTTGGCCTACGAGCAGTACTTC.

This clonotype appeared many times. The rearrangement joins TRBV4-1 to TRBJ1-2; no definite D call. Trimming took 3 bases from V and 4 from J, leaving 21 bases between them. The germline CDR1 and CDR2 sequences are MGHRA and YSYEKL. The CDR3 covers 17 residues. The CDR3 DNA reads as TGCGCCAGCAGCCACCCCCTAAAAAGGGTAATCGGCTATGGCTACACCTTC. Translated: CASSHPLKRVIGYGYTF.

This clonotype occurred many times. The V call is TRBV11-2, the J call TRBJ1-3, with unresolved D. CDR3 size: 14 residues. V lost 5 bases and J 0 bases, leaving 8 bases between the germline ends. The germline V gene has CDR1 SGHAT and CDR2 FQNNGV. DNA for the CDR3: TGTGCCAGCAGCCAGAGCCACTCTGGAAACACCATATATTTT. It codes for CASSQSHSGNTIYF.

This sequence joins TRBV10-3 and TRBJ1-6; perhaps TRBD1 as D (5 bases). The CDR3 runs 16 residues. Germline loops: CDR1 ENHRY, CDR2 SYGVKD. Trimming removed 6 bases at V and 3 bases at J, with 15 bases between. The CDR3 is CAISRDHKLYNSPLHF. DNA of the CDR3: TGTGCCATCAGCCGGGACCATAAACTCTATAATTCACCCCTCCACTTT.

The table lists this clonotype with many counts. This chain uses TRBV7-9 with TRBJ1-3; D may be TRBD1 (6 bases). The CDR3 covers 13 residues. V dropped 7 bases and J dropped 4 bases, with 11 bases sitting between them. Germline lookup yields CDR1 SEHNR and CDR2 FQNEAQ (reference sequence). CDR3 loop: CASTRGPGNTIYF. The CDR3 DNA reads as TGTGCCAGCACGCGGGGGCCCGGAAACACCATATATTTT. Looking up the rest from reference TRBV7-9 and TRBJ1-3 gives the full variable domain: DTGVSQNPRHKITKRGQNVTFRCDPISEHNRLYWYRQTLGQGPEFLTYFQNEAQLEKSRLLSDRFSAERPKGSFSTLEIQRTEQGDSAMYLCASTRGPGNTIYFGEGSWLTVV.

This clonotype is medium-sized (0.01 to 0.1%). The chain couples TRBV28 to TRBJ2-3; D is perhaps TRBD1 (5 bases). Germline CDR1 and CDR2: MDHEN and SYDVKM. V gave up 6 bases and J gave up 1 base, with 8 bases separating them. The length of the CDR3 is 13 residues. The CDR3 spells CASSRDGTDTQYF. The DNA of the CDR3 is TGTGCCAGCAGCAGGGATGGCACAGATACGCAGTATTTT.

This clonotype has a count of ten or more. V is TRBV29-1 and J is TRBJ1-1; TRBD1 agrees at 8 bases. CDR1 SQVTM and CDR2 ANQGSEA come from the germline V gene. J was trimmed by 1 base and V by 7 bases; bases with no gene match: 2. The CDR3 spans 12 residues. The CDR3 nucleotides read TGCAGCGCGACAGGGGCGAACACTGAAGCTTTCTTT. This translates into CSATGANTEAFF.

This clonotype has just a few counts. The genes are TRBV4-1 and TRBJ1-1; D call uncertain. The CDR3 contains 12 residues. Trimming removed 4 bases from V and 4 bases from J, with 7 bases in between. Germline assignment: CDR1 MGHRA and CDR2 YSYEKL. CDR3: CASSRSSTEAFF. The CDR3 DNA reads TGCGCCAGCAGCCGTTCGAGCACTGAAGCTTTCTTT.

This clonotype was observed many times. The chain carries TRBV12-3 or TRBV12-4 and TRBJ1-1, with TRBD1 as a possible D gene (6 bases). V was clipped by 2 bases and J by 1 base, with 11 bases between them. The CDR3 is made up of 15 amino acids. Here the CDR3 DNA reads TGTGCCAGCAGTTTAATGGGGGGCTCGAACACTGAAGCTTTCTTT. It encodes CASSLMGGSNTEAFF.

This clonotype came up many times. The chain combines TRBV28 with TRBJ2-1, with D tentatively TRBD2 (5 bases). CDR1 MDHEN and CDR2 SYDVKM come from the germline V gene. V lost 3 bases and J lost 13, with 13 bases in between. The CDR3 runs to 12 residues. The CDR3 coding sequence is TGTGCCAGCAGTTTGAGGGTCTGGAGTCAGTTCTTC. Protein: CASSLRVWSQFF.

This clonotype was recorded many times. This chain joins TRBV7-2 and TRBJ1-2; weak D call: TRBD1 (5 bases). Trimming shortened V by 5 bases and J by 2 bases, and 9 bases separated the two germline ends. The germline V gene has CDR1 SGHTA and CDR2 FQGNSA. The length of the CDR3 is 13 residues. The CDR3 spells CASSPDINYGYTF. CDR3 sequence (DNA): TGTGCCAGCAGCCCGGACATCAACTATGGCTACACCTTC.

In this sample, this clonotype turned up many times. The CDR3 bases are TGTGCCAGCAGCTTCTCCGGGACAGGGGTCTACGAGCAGTACTTC. It encodes CASSFSGTGVYEQYF. This chain connects TRBV5-5 to TRBJ2-7, with TRBD1 identical over 10 bases. CDR1 SGHKS and CDR2 YYEKEE come from the germline V gene (reference sequence). After removal of 2 bases from V and 3 bases from J, the junction contained 5 bases not matched to a gene. The CDR3 totals 15 residues.

This clonotype was seen many times. The V and J genes are TRBV11-2 and TRBJ1-1; no definite D call. Looked up from germline, CDR1 is SGHAT and CDR2 is FQNNGV. The V end was cut by 5 bases, the J end by 1 base, with 8 bases between. CDR3 size: 13 residues. The CDR3 loop reads CASSLLANTEAFF. CDR3 coding DNA: TGTGCCAGCAGCCTCCTAGCGAACACTGAAGCTTTCTTT.

This clonotype was observed at least ten times. V gene TRBV18 combines with J gene TRBJ2-1, with a tentative D call TRBD2 (5 bases). The CDR3 covers 15 residues. CDR1 and CDR2 from the germline V gene are KGHSH and LQKENI. V dropped 9 bases and J dropped 4 bases, with 19 bases sitting between them. DNA of the CDR3: TGTGCCAGTAGAGCACCCGGGGTAGAATACAATGAGCAGTTCTTC. It yields the protein CASRAPGVEYNEQFF.

This clonotype occurred a few times. The chain employs TRBV12-5 and TRBJ2-5, with D unresolved. The CDR3 is 14 residues long. Germline CDR1 reads LGHNT; CDR2 reads FRNRAP. Trimming pared 1 base from V and 4 bases from J, leaving 10 bases between. As DNA, the CDR3 is TGTGCTAGTGGTTTGGGGATATACAGAGAGACCCAGTACTTC. Its translation: CASGLGIYRETQYF.

The table lists this clonotype with many counts. The chain links TRBV11-2 to TRBJ2-7, with TRBD2 identical over 10 bases. The CDR3 spans 17 residues. Germline V gene data show CDR1 as SGHAT and CDR2 as FQNNGV. With V trimmed by 4 bases and J by 4 bases, 13 bases remained unmatched. The CDR3 here is CASSSSYRAGGRYEQYF. The DNA of the CDR3 is TGTGCCAGCAGCTCAAGCTACAGAGCGGGGGGGCGTTACGAGCAGTACTTC.